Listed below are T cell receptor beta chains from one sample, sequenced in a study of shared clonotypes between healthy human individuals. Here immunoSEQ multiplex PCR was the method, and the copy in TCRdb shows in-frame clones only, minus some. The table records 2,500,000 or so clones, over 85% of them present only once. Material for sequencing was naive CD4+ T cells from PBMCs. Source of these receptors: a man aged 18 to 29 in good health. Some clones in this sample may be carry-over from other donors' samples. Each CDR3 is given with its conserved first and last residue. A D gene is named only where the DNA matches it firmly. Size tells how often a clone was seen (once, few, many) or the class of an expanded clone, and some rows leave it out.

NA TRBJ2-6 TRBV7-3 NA CATSGGANVLTF TGTGCCACCTCGGGTGGGGCCAACGTCCTGACTTTC
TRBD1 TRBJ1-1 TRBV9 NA CASSVGQVGTEAFF TGTGCCAGCAGCGTGGGACAGGTGGGCACTGAAGCTTTCTTT
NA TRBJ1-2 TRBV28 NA CASRPTGLYGYTF TGTGCCAGCAGGCCAACAGGGCTCTATGGCTACACCTTC
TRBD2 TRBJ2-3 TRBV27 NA CASNLGLDTDTQYF TGTGCCAGCAACCTCGGACTAGACACAGATACGCAGTATTTT
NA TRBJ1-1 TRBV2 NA CASNMGSNTEAFF TGTGCCAGCAATATGGGTTCGAACACTGAAGCTTTCTTT
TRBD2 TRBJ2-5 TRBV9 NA CASSVGLAGGPGGETQYF TGTGCCAGCAGCGTAGGGCTAGCGGGAGGGCCAGGTGGTGAGACCCAGTACTTC
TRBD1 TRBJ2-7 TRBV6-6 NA CASSFGTDFYEQYF TGTGCCAGCAGTTTTGGGACAGACTTCTACGAGCAGTACTTC
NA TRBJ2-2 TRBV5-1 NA CASSLVGENTGELFF TGCGCCAGCAGCTTGGTAGGGGAGAACACCGGGGAGCTGTTTTTT
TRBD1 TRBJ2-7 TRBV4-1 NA CASSKRGDRGSTPLDEQYF TGCGCCAGCAGCAAAAGGGGCGACAGGGGATCGACCCCTCTCGACGAGCAGTACTTC
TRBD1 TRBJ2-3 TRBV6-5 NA CASSYSTGRDTQYF TGTGCCAGCAGTTATTCGACAGGGCGGGATACGCAGTATTTT
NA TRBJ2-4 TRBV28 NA CASSSTGNIQYF TGTGCCAGCAGCTCCACAGGGAACATTCAGTACTTC
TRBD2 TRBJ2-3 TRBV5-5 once CASSLRQRGSTDTQYF TGTGCCAGCAGCTTGCGCCAGCGGGGTAGCACAGATACGCAGTATTTT
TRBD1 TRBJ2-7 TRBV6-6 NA CASSFGQGASYEQYF TGTGCCAGCAGTTTCGGACAGGGGGCCTCCTACGAGCAGTACTTC
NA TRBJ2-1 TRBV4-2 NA CASSQAQETSSNEQFF TGTGCCAGCAGCCAAGCCCAGGAGACTAGTAGCAATGAGCAGTTCTTC
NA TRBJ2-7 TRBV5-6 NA CASSLYLDSSIYEQYF TGTGCCAGCAGCTTGTATCTGGACAGCTCAATCTACGAGCAGTACTTC
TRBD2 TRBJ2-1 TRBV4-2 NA CASSQTSGRARNEQFF TGTGCCAGCAGCCAAACTAGCGGGAGGGCCCGGAATGAGCAGTTCTTC
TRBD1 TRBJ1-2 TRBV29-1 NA CSGQGAGGNYGYTF TGCAGCGGACAGGGGGCAGGGGGTAACTATGGCTACACCTTC
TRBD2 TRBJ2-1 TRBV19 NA CASSSRQGLAAYNEQFF TGTGCCAGTAGTTCACGTCAGGGACTAGCGGCCTACAATGAGCAGTTCTTC
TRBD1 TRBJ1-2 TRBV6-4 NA CASSPGTGVYGYTF TGTGCCAGCAGCCCCGGGACAGGGGTTTATGGCTACACCTTC
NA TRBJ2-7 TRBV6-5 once CASSRDRGEAYEQYF TGTGCCAGCAGTAGAGACCGGGGAGAGGCCTACGAGCAGTACTTC
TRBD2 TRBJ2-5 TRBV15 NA CATSRETSGRAWETQYF TGTGCCACCAGCAGAGAGACTAGCGGGAGGGCCTGGGAGACCCAGTACTTC
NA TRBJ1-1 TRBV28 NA CASSLSGGRREAFF TGTGCCAGCAGTTTAAGTGGGGGCAGAAGGGAAGCTTTCTTT
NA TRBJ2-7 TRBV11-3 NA CASSPRRDNDYEQYF TGTGCCAGCAGCCCCCGCCGGGACAACGACTACGAGCAGTACTTC
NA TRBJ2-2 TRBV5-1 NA CASSFSGKNTGELFF TGCGCCAGCAGTTTCTCGGGCAAAAACACCGGGGAGCTGTTTTTT
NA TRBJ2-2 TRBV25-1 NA CASSDRTANTGELFF TGTGCCAGCAGTGACCGTACGGCGAACACCGGGGAGCTGTTTTTT
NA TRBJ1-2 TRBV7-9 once CASSFLIDKNYGYTF TGTGCCAGCAGCTTCCTTATCGACAAAAACTATGGCTACACCTTC
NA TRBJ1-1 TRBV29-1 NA CSVRDELVNTEAFF TGCAGCGTCCGGGATGAGTTGGTGAACACTGAAGCTTTCTTT
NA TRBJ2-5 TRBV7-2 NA CASSLERGETQYF TGTGCCAGCAGTTTAGAACGGGGGGAGACCCAGTACTTC
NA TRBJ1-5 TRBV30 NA CAWSPGVNQPQHF TGTGCCTGGAGCCCAGGGGTCAATCAGCCCCAGCATTTT